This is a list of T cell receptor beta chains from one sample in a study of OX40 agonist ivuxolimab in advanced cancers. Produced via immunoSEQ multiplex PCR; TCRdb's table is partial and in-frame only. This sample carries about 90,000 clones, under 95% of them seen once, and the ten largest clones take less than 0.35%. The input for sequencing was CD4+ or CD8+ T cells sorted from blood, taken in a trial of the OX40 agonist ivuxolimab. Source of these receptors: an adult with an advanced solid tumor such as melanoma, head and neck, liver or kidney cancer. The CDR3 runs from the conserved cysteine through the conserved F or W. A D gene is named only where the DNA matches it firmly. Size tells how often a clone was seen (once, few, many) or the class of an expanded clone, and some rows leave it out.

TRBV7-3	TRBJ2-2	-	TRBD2	TGTGCCAGCAGCCCGTCCGGGACTATCACCGGGGAGCTGTTTTTT	CASSPSGTITGELFF
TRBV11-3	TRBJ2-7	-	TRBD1	TGTGCCAGCAGCAAACGGTCACAGGGGACCTACGAGCAGTACTTC	CASSKRSQGTYEQYF
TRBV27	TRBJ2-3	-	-	TGTGCCAGCAGTCCCAGGATCCGCACAGATACGCAGTATTTT	CASSPRIRTDTQYF
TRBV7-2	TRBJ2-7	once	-	TGTGCCAGCAGCTTAAGGCCCGGACCAAGCTACGAGCAGTACTTC	CASSLRPGPSYEQYF
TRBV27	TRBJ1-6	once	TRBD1	TGTGCCAGCAGGACAGGGGCGGGAAATTCACCCCTCCACTTT	CASRTGAGNSPLHF
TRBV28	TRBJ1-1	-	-	TGTGCCAGCACCTCCCCGGCGGGGACTGAAGCTTTCTTT	CASTSPAGTEAFF
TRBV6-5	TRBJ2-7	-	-	TGTGCCAGCCAGATCGGCTACGAGCAGTACTTC	CASQIGYEQYF
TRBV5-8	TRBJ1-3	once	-	TGTGCCAGCAGCTCGGGTGGTGTCGGAAACACCATATATTTT	CASSSGGVGNTIYF
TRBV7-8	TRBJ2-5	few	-	TGTGCCAGCAGCCGCACGAGGGTCCAAGAGACCCAGTACTTC	CASSRTRVQETQYF
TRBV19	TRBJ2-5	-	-	TGTGCCAGTCAGGACAGTCGAACCCAGTACTTC	CASQDSRTQYF
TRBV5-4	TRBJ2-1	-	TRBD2	TGTGCCAGCAGCTTGGGGTCTAGCGGGAACAATGAGCAGTTCTTC	CASSLGSSGNNEQFF
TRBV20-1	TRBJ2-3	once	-	TGCAGTGCTAGGGGGCGGGATACGCAGTATTTT	CSARGRDTQYF
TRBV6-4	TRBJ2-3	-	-	TGTGCCAGCAGCGCTGAATCAGGGAGCACAGATACGCAGTATTTT	CASSAESGSTDTQYF
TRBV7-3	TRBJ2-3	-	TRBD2	TGTGCCAGCAGTTGGGGAGCGGGAAGGGGCACAGATACGCAGTATTTT	CASSWGAGRGTDTQYF
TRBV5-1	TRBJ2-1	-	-	TGCGCCAGCAGCGCCCCCGGAGGCTCCTACAATGAGCAGTTCTTC	CASSAPGGSYNEQFF
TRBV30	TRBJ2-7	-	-	TGTGCCTGGAGTTCCGGCTTATACGAGCAGTACTTC	CAWSSGLYEQYF
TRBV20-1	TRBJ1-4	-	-	TGCAGTGCTAAGTCCGGAAAACTGTTTTTT	CSAKSGKLFF
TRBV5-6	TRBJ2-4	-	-	TGTGCCAGCAGCTTGGGGGGACCGCCAGCCAAAAACATTCAGTACTTC	CASSLGGPPAKNIQYF
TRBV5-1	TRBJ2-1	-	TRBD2	TGCGCCAGCAGCTTGGCCTCCGGGACTAGCGGCCGTGAGCAGTTCTTC	CASSLASGTSGREQFF
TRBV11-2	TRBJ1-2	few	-	TGTGCCAGCAGCTTAGGACAGACTTTTAACTATGGCTACACCTTC	CASSLGQTFNYGYTF
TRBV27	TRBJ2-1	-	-	TGTGCCAGCAGTAGGAGCAATGAGCAGTTCTTC	CASSRSNEQFF
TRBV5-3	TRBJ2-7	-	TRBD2	TGTGCCTCCCGGACTAGCGGCTCCTACGAGCAGTACTTC	CASRTSGSYEQYF
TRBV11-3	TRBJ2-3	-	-	TGTGCCAGCAGCTCTGGCGCTGGCACAGATACGCAGTATTTT	CASSSGAGTDTQYF
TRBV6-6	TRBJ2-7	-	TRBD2	TGTGCCAGCAGTCCGAGCGGGAGCAACGAGCAGTACTTC	CASSPSGSNEQYF
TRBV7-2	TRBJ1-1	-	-	TGTGCCAGCAGCCTGACGGGACTTCTGAACACTGAAGCTTTCTTT	CASSLTGLLNTEAFF
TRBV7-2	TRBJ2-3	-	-	TGTGCCAGCAGCTTAGTAGGAGGCACCACAGATACGCAGTATTTT	CASSLVGGTTDTQYF
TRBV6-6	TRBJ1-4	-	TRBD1	TGTGCCAGCAGTTTCCCGGGACAGGGACCTAATGAAAAACTGTTTTTT	CASSFPGQGPNEKLFF
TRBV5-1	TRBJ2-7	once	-	TGCGCCAGCAGCCCGGGGGTAATGGGCTCCTACGAGCAGTACTTC	CASSPGVMGSYEQYF
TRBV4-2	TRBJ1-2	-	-	TGTGCCAGCAGCCAGGAACAGAGGTACACCTTC	CASSQEQRYTF
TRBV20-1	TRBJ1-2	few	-	TGCAGTGCTAAAGACCAGCATGGCTACACCTTC	CSAKDQHGYTF
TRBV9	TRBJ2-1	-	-	TGTGCCAGCAGCGTAGTGAACAGTGAGCAGTTCTTC	CASSVVNSEQFF
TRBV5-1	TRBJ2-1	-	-	TGCGCCAGCAGCTTGGTTCTAGCTGCGAATGAGCAGTTCTTC	CASSLVLAANEQFF
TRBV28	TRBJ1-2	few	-	TGTGCCAGCCGTACAGGGTCCCATTATGGCTACACCTTC	CASRTGSHYGYTF
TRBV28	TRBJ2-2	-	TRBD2	TGTGCCATCCAGCGGGAGGGGAACACCGGGGAGCTGTTTTTT	CAIQREGNTGELFF
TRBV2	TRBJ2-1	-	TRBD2	TGTGCCAGTGGGCTAGCGGGAGGCTACAATGAGCAGTTCTTC	CASGLAGGYNEQFF
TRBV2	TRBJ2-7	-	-	TGTGCCAGCAGTGCGAGGATAGGGGAGCAGTACTTC	CASSARIGEQYF
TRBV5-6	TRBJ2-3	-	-	TGTGCCAGCAGCTTTACAGGGACAGATACGCAGTATTTT	CASSFTGTDTQYF
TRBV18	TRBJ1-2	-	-	TGTGCCAGCTCACTGGGACGGTCGTATGGCTACACCTTC	CASSLGRSYGYTF
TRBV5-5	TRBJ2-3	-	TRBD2	TGTGCCAGCAGCTTTTGGACTAGCGGAACTAGCACAGATACGCAGTATTTT	CASSFWTSGTSTDTQYF